Listed here are 21 T cell receptor beta chains from one sample, sequenced in a study of identifying expanded T cells in peripheral blood. Profiled with immunoSEQ multiplex PCR; TCRdb holds only in-frame clones, not every one. The sample records about 85,000 clones, about 91% being singletons. The sample consisted of blood. Receptor source: a person between 18 and 75 years old in good health.

This rearrangement joins TRBV2 to TRBJ1-2; D is unclear. The V gene lost 7 bases and the J gene lost 1 base, with 16 bases spanning the gap. Germline CDR1 SNHLY, CDR2 FYNNEI. The CDR3 runs 15 residues. CDR3: CASTPNRSLNYGYTF. The CDR3 DNA sequence: TGTGCCAGCACCCCGAACAGAAGCCTTAACTATGGCTACACCTTC.

This rearrangement joins TRBV6-1 to TRBJ2-1; 8 bases line up with TRBD2. From germline, CDR1 is MNHNS and CDR2 SASEGT. Unmatched junction bases numbered 9, after V lost 4 bases and J lost 7 bases. This CDR3 comprises 15 residues. DNA of the CDR3: TGTGCCAGCAGTGGAGGAGCGGGAGCGGTAAATGAGCAGTTCTTC. Protein: CASSGGAGAVNEQFF.

The CDR3 region has the DNA TGTGCCAGTAGTATAGGGAAGGAACTCATGAACACTGAAGCTTTCTTT. The encoded protein is CASSIGKELMNTEAFF. The gene calls are TRBV19 and TRBJ1-1; the D is unclear. This CDR3 comprises 16 residues. Trimming took off 1 base at V and 0 bases at J, with 12 bases between the two ends. The germline gives CDR1 LNHDA, CDR2 SQIVND (reference sequence). The full variable domain, with the rest looked up from reference TRBV19 and TRBJ1-1, is DGGITQSPKYLFRKEGQNVTLSCEQNLNHDAMYWYRQDPGQGLRLIYYSQIVNDFQKGDIAEGYSVSREKKESFPLTVTSAQKNPTAFYLCASSIGKELMNTEAFFGQGTRLTVV.

The chain links TRBV10-2 to TRBJ2-1, with 11 bases that match TRBD2. The ends lost 6 bases at V and 7 bases at J; junction bases unmatched: 8. In germline, CDR1 is WSHSY, CDR2 SAAADI. The CDR3 has 15 amino acids. CDR3 residues: CASRVTSGRTNEQFF. CDR3 bases: TGCGCCAGCAGGGTTACTAGCGGGAGAACGAATGAGCAGTTCTTC.

The chain uses TRBV19 and TRBJ2-7; 9 bases fit TRBD1. CDR1 LNHDA and CDR2 SQIVND come from the germline V gene (reference sequence). This CDR3 contains 16 residues. V was pared by 7 bases and J by 5 bases, with 15 bases of the junction left unmatched. CDR3 in amino acids: CASTPIRDRVVHEQYF. The CDR3 DNA reads as TGTGCCAGTACTCCAATCCGGGACAGGGTAGTCCACGAGCAGTACTTC. Filled out from reference TRBV19 and TRBJ2-7, the complete variable domain reads DGGITQSPKYLFRKEGQNVTLSCEQNLNHDAMYWYRQDPGQGLRLIYYSQIVNDFQKGDIAEGYSVSREKKESFPLTVTSAQKNPTAFYLCASTPIRDRVVHEQYFGPGTRLTVT.

J is TRBJ2-5 and V is TRBV2, with TRBD2 identical over 8 bases. Trimming at V came to 4 bases and at J to 4 bases, leaving 8 bases not matched to a gene. The CDR3 runs to 15 residues. CDR1 is SNHLY and CDR2 is FYNNEI in the germline V gene. The DNA for the CDR3 is TGTGCCAGCAGTGGTCGTATCGGGGGGGGAGAGACCCAGTACTTC. As protein: CASSGRIGGGETQYF. Combining the CDR3 with reference TRBV2 and TRBJ2-5 gives the whole variable domain EPEVTQTPSHQVTQMGQEVILRCVPISNHLYFYWYRQILGQKVEFLVSFYNNEISEKSEIFDDQFSVERPDGSNFTLKIRSTKLEDSAMYFCASSGRIGGGETQYFGPGTRLLVL.

V usage is TRBV7-9 and J usage is TRBJ1-1, with 10 bases lining up with TRBD1. Per germline, CDR1 SEHNR and CDR2 FQNEAQ (reference sequence). Trimming cost V 1 base and J 3 bases; bases outside gene matches: 5. The CDR3 runs to 16 residues. CDR3 loop: CASSLVGGQGYTEAFF. The CDR3 coding sequence is TGTGCCAGCAGCTTAGTTGGGGGACAGGGGTACACTGAAGCTTTCTTT.

The rearrangement uses TRBV7-2 and TRBJ2-3; 8 bases fit TRBD2. This CDR3 spans 15 amino acids. V lost 0 bases and J lost 4; bases outside the gene matches: 3. Per the germline V gene, CDR1 is SGHTA and CDR2 is FQGNSA. CDR3 residues: CASSLASGIPDTQYF. The CDR3 nucleotides read TGTGCCAGCAGCTTAGCTAGCGGGATACCAGATACGCAGTATTTT.

The V call is TRBV7-2, the J call TRBJ1-5, with D tentatively TRBD1 (6 bases). The CDR3 has 14 residues. V was cut by 6 bases and J by 5 bases, with 14 bases left in between. Germline CDR1 reads SGHTA; CDR2 reads FQGNSA. The CDR3 nucleotides read TGTGCCAGCAGTTCCACAGGGCCCGATCAGCCCCAGCATTTT. Protein sequence: CASSSTGPDQPQHF.

This chain links TRBV4-3 with TRBJ2-7; D tentatively reads TRBD1 or TRBD2 (5 bases each). The CDR3 runs 16 residues. V lost 4 bases to trimming and J lost 6 bases, with 22 bases between them. Per germline, CDR1 LGHNA and CDR2 YSLEER. CDR3 amino acids: CASSPVSSGTGVEQYF. Written as DNA, the CDR3 is TGCGCCAGCAGCCCTGTGTCATCTGGGACGGGTGTCGAGCAGTACTTC.

The V gene is TRBV7-2, the J gene TRBJ1-1; tentatively, D is TRBD1 (5 bases). Trimming stripped 1 base from V and 0 bases from J, with 9 bases between. Germline loops: CDR1 SGHTA, CDR2 FQGNSA. This CDR3 region has 15 residues. CDR3 loop: CASSLGLGVNTEAFF. The CDR3 region has the DNA TGTGCCAGCAGCTTAGGTCTAGGGGTGAACACTGAAGCTTTCTTT.

The V gene is TRBV5-1, the J gene TRBJ2-7; D is possibly TRBD1 or TRBD2 (5 bases each). CDR1 is SGHRS, CDR2 YFSETQ, per germline. Trimming took 6 bases from V and 5 from J, leaving 15 bases between them. The CDR3 has 13 residues. The CDR3 coding sequence is TGCGCCAGCACCAGGGACCCCCCCGACGAGCAGTACTTC. Protein product: CASTRDPPDEQYF. Drawing the rest from reference TRBV5-1 and TRBJ2-7, the complete variable domain is KAGVTQTPRYLIKTRGQQVTLSCSPISGHRSVSWYQQTPGQGLQFLFEYFSETQRNKGNFPGRFSGRQFSNSRSEMNVSTLELGDSALYLCASTRDPPDEQYFGPGTRLTVT.

The chain is built from TRBV4-3 and TRBJ2-2; D may match TRBD1 or TRBD2 (6 bases each). V was trimmed by 1 base and J by 11 bases, leaving 17 bases between them. The CDR3 length is 15 residues. The germline V gene encodes CDR1 LGHNA and CDR2 YSLEER. CDR3 coding DNA: TGCGCCAGCAGCCAAGTATTGCCGGGGGCTTTTGAGCTGTTTTTT. It translates to CASSQVLPGAFELFF.

The chain recombines TRBV27 with TRBJ2-1; 7 bases fit TRBD1. With V trimmed by 6 bases and J by 4 bases, 6 bases remained unmatched. This CDR3 is built from 14 residues. Germline V gene lookup returns CDR1 MNHEY and CDR2 SMNVEV (reference sequence). The CDR3 coding sequence is TGTGCCAGCAGACAGGGGATAGGATACAATGAGCAGTTCTTC. As protein: CASRQGIGYNEQFF.

This clone was counted only a few times. V usage is TRBV4-1 and J usage is TRBJ1-3, with D possibly matching TRBD1 (5 bases). The CDR3 sequence is 14 residues long. The V gene's germline CDR1 is MGHRA and CDR2 YSYEKL. The V end was cut by 0 bases, the J end by 4 bases, with 7 bases between. The CDR3 here is CASSQDRGGNTIYF. The CDR3, as DNA: TGCGCCAGCAGCCAAGACCGGGGCGGAAACACCATATATTTT.

The chain couples TRBV12-5 to TRBJ1-2; no firm D call. CDR3 length: 14 residues. The germline V gene has CDR1 LGHNT and CDR2 FRNRAP. V lost 0 bases, J lost 6 bases, and 11 bases lay in between. The CDR3 DNA reads as TGTGCTAGTGGTTTGGTACGGGGAGTGGATGGCTACACCTTC. It translates to CASGLVRGVDGYTF.

The chain has TRBV7-2 and TRBJ1-2, with D uncertain. V shed 8 bases and J shed 2 bases, with 9 bases lying between them. The CDR3 totals 12 residues. In germline, CDR1 is SGHTA, CDR2 FQGNSA. In DNA form, the CDR3 reads TGTGCCAGCCAAAGACGAAACTATGGCTACACCTTC. Residues: CASQRRNYGYTF.

The chain has TRBV7-2 and TRBJ2-7; 12 positions match TRBD2. Unmatched junction bases numbered 8, after V lost 5 bases and J lost 6 bases. Looked up from germline, CDR1 is SGHTA and CDR2 is FQGNSA. The CDR3 is 15 residues long. As DNA, the CDR3 is TGTGCCAGCAGCCGAGCCCCTAGCGGGGGGGCCGAGCAGTACTTC. This gives the protein CASSRAPSGGAEQYF.

The chain carries TRBV13 and TRBJ1-2, with TRBD1 matching over 7 bases. Unmatched junction bases numbered 8, after V lost 5 bases and J lost 5 bases. The germline gives CDR1 PRHDT, CDR2 FYEKMQ (reference sequence). CDR3 length: 14 residues. CDR3 DNA: TGTGCCAGCAGCATTAGGGGGCGCCTGTATGGCTACACCTTC. This translates into CASSIRGRLYGYTF.

The genes are TRBV4-3 and TRBJ1-1; possible D gene TRBD1, 5 bases. The CDR3 is 14 amino acids. Germline lookup yields CDR1 LGHNA and CDR2 YSLEER. The V gene lost 6 bases and the J gene lost 5 bases, with 16 bases spanning the gap. CDR3 bases: TGCGCCAGCAGGCTATACGGGGGGGGTACTGAAGCTTTCTTT. Translated, it gives CASRLYGGGTEAFF.

The rearrangement uses TRBV9 and TRBJ1-1; perhaps TRBD1 as D (5 bases). The CDR3 runs 14 residues. CDR1 is SGDLS and CDR2 is YYNGEE in the germline V gene. V gave up 0 bases and J gave up 2 bases, with 8 bases separating them. CDR3 sequence reads: CASSVAGHNTEAFF. CDR3 nucleotide sequence: TGTGCCAGCAGCGTAGCGGGGCATAACACTGAAGCTTTCTTT.